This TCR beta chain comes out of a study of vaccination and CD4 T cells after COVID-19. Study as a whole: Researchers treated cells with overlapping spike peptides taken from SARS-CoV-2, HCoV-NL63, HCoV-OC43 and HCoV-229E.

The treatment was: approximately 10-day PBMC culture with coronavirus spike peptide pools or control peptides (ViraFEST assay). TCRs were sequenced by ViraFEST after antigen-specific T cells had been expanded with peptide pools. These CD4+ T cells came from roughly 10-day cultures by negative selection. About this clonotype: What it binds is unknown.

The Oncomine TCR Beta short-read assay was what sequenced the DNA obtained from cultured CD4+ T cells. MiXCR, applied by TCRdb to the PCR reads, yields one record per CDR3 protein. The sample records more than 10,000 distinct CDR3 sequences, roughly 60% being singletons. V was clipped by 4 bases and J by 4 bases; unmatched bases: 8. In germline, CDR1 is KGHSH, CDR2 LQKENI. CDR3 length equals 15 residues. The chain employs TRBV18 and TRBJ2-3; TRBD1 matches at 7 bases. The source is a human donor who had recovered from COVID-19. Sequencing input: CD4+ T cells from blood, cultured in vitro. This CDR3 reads CASSRLQGKADTQYF. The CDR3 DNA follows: TGTGCCAGCTCACGTTTACAGGGGAAGGCAGATACGCAGTATTTT. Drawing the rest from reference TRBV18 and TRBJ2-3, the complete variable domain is NAGVMQNPRHLVRRRGQEARLRCSPMKGHSHVYWYRQLPEEGLKFMVYLQKENIIDESGMPKERFSAEFPKEGPSILRIQQVVRGDSAAYFCASSRLQGKADTQYFGPGTRLTVL.